This T cell receptor beta chain derives from a study of blood T cell repertoires in COVID-19. The overall study: The samples span acute and convalescent COVID-19 from the United States, Italy and Spain. In each case, the material was cDNA or gDNA derived from T cells, B-cell-depleted T cells, or PBMCs.

Authors' analysis steps: Reference gene primer amplification in the assay estimated nucleated cell counts. Method: immunoSEQ multiplex PCR; TCRdb's copy keeps in-frame clones and lacks some. That table supplies the V and J calls and clone size; D and trimming were determined from the DNA. In the table there are approximately 120,000 clones, 80% to 85% of which are singletons. V shed 0 bases and J shed 4 bases, with 11 bases lying between them. The CDR3 spans 15 residues. Per the germline V gene, CDR1 is SGHKS and CDR2 is YYEKEE (reference sequence). This receptor was identified in a woman aged 45-59 years with acute or convalescent COVID-19. This chain links TRBV5-5 with TRBJ1-3, with D perhaps matching TRBD1 (5 bases). The sequenced material came from peripheral blood. The CDR3 region is CASSLEGRGGNTIYF. DNA of the CDR3: TGTGCCAGCAGCTTGGAGGGAAGGGGAGGAAACACCATATATTTT.